This T cell receptor beta chain was sequenced for a study of blood T cell repertoires in COVID-19. Using immunoSEQ multiplex PCR, the repertoire was profiled, and TCRdb retains in-frame clones only, with some absent. The sample contains some 300,000 clones, around 87% of which appear only once. This clone was seen only once. Germline CDR1 and CDR2: LGHDT and YNNKEL (reference sequence). Trimming took off 1 base at V and 7 bases at J, with 7 bases between the two ends. The CDR3 consists of 12 residues. The sample consisted of peripheral blood. This TCR came from a woman aged 40-49 years with COVID-19, enrolled during active disease. The V call is TRBV3-1 (or the pseudogene TRBV3-2), the J call TRBJ1-2; D ambiguous. The CDR3 spells CASSQAGSGYTF. CDR3 DNA sequence: TGTGCCAGCAGCCAAGCCGGGAGTGGCTACACCTTC.